This T cell receptor (beta chain) is from a study of cytomegalovirus exposure and HLA in healthy donors. Study context: HLA-typed donors were the source of approximately 88 million unique TCRs held in an early data release.

Per germline, CDR1 PRHDT and CDR2 FYEKMQ (reference sequence). The CDR3 sequence is 15 residues long. The V segment lost 4 bases and the J segment 2 bases; nucleotides outside the gene matches: 5. General study results and limits: Whilst most TCR sequences proved rare, a subset of public TCRs occurred across many donors. The authors judged a highly shared variant cluster likely a sequencing artifact. The study flagged approximately 180 TCR beta chains as cytomegalovirus-associated.

This clone was recorded a few times. As yet, its antigen is unknown. 60 Vbeta and 13 Jbeta primers were used in PCR. Sequencing was performed with immunoSEQ multiplex PCR; in TCRdb, only in-frame clones are kept and a portion is missing. The sample comprises more than 65,000 clones, around 76% of which are singletons, and 6.2% rests with the top ten. This sequence joins TRBV13 and TRBJ2-7; 10 positions match TRBD2. The sample was PBMCs. The receptor comes from a woman in her fifties or sixties in good health and CMV-seropositive. CDR3 sequence: CASSSGLAATYEQYF. The CDR3 bases are TGTGCCAGCAGCTCCGGACTAGCGGCTACCTACGAGCAGTACTTC. The whole variable domain, remainder taken from reference TRBV13 and TRBJ2-7, is AAGVIQSPRHLIKEKRETATLKCYPIPRHDTVYWYQQGPGQDPQFLISFYEKMQSDKGSIPDRFSAQQFSDYHSELNMSSLELGDSALYFCASSSGLAATYEQYFGPGTRLTVT.